These 17 T cell receptor beta chains were all obtained from the same sample, sequenced in a study of spatial heterogeneity in lung cancer. A single record per CDR3 protein comes from TCRdb applying MiXCR to the 5' RACE reads. The sample comprises roughly 79,000 distinct CDR3 sequences, around 7.3% of which are singletons, and roughly 7% rests with the top ten. Time point given: sample taken at primary tumor resection. Sequences were derived from PBMCs, sampled at surgery. All receptors derive from a male donor with early-stage non-small cell lung cancer.

This clonotype was observed a handful of times. The chain uses TRBV20-1 and TRBJ2-1; D possibly matches TRBD1 or TRBD2 (6 bases each). The CDR3 sequence is 16 residues long. Between the trimmed V and J ends, which lost 2 bases and 0 bases, there was a span of 14 bases. Germline V gene lookup returns CDR1 DFQATT and CDR2 SNEGSKA (reference sequence). The CDR3 DNA follows: TGCAGTGCTAGACCGGGGGACATATACTCCTACAATGAGCAGTTCTTC. It encodes CSARPGDIYSYNEQFF.

The chain links TRBV7-8 to TRBJ2-1; D call uncertain. The CDR3 length is 15 residues. Germline V gene sequence: CDR1 SGHVS, CDR2 FQNEAQ. V lost 5 bases to trimming and J lost 6 bases, with 17 bases between them. The CDR3 loop is CASSPRVMTGNEQFF. Here the CDR3 DNA reads TGTGCCAGCAGCCCTAGGGTGATGACTGGCAATGAGCAGTTCTTC.

The table lists this clonotype with a few counts. J is TRBJ2-2 and V is TRBV3-1; D is uncertain. The CDR3 length is 13 residues. Germline V CDR1 and CDR2: LGHDT, YNNKEL (reference sequence). The germline V and J ends were trimmed by 1 base and 6 bases, with 6 bases remaining between them. CDR3 bases: TGTGCCAGCAGCCAAGTCCGAGCCGGGGAGCTGTTTTTT. As protein: CASSQVRAGELFF.

This clonotype was observed many times. This chain links TRBV12-3 or TRBV12-4 with TRBJ1-2, with D possibly being TRBD1 (6 bases). The V end lost 2 bases, the J end lost 6 bases, and 10 bases lay between the germline ends. This CDR3 comprises 13 residues. DNA for the CDR3: TGTGCCAGCAGTTTATATTCAGGGGATGGCTACACCTTC. It yields the protein CASSLYSGDGYTF.

The V and J genes are TRBV7-9 and TRBJ2-7, with TRBD2 identical over 12 bases. The CDR3 has 19 residues. J gave up 5 bases and V 5 bases, and 19 bases lay outside the gene matches. The germline gives CDR1 SEHNR, CDR2 FQNEAQ (reference sequence). CDR3 sequence (DNA): TGTGCCAGCAGCCTTACCGGGACTAGCGGGCGTGGAAAAACCAACGAGCAGTACTTC. Its protein product is CASSLTGTSGRGKTNEQYF. Combining the CDR3 with reference TRBV7-9 and TRBJ2-7 gives the whole variable domain DTGVSQNPRHKITKRGQNVTFRCDPISEHNRLYWYRQTLGQGPEFLTYFQNEAQLEKSRLLSDRFSAERPKGSFSTLEIQRTEQGDSAMYLCASSLTGTSGRGKTNEQYFGPGTRLTVT.

The CDR3 loop reads CASSLGGPPYEQYF. The CDR3 DNA is TGTGCCAGCAGTTTAGGAGGGCCCCCCTACGAGCAGTACTTC. The rearrangement links TRBV28 to TRBJ2-7; a weak D match, TRBD2 (6 bases). The CDR3 totals 14 residues. With 2 bases removed from V and 2 bases from J, the gap between germline ends came to 10 bases. CDR1 is MDHEN, CDR2 SYDVKM, per germline.

This clonotype came up many times. The chain is built from TRBV10-3 and TRBJ1-2; D unclear. The germline CDR1 and CDR2 sequences are ENHRY and SYGVKD. The ends were cut back, 4 bases at V and 4 bases at J, with 19 bases in the middle. CDR3 length: 16 residues. This chain's CDR3 is CAISVLGGSSTYGYTF. CDR3 nucleotide sequence: TGTGCCATCAGTGTCCTTGGAGGAAGCTCCACCTATGGCTACACCTTC.

There are a few counts of this clonotype. The chain combines TRBV11-3 with TRBJ1-1, with D unresolved. Trimming cost V 3 bases and J 4 bases, with 12 bases left between them. The CDR3 length is 14 residues. In germline, CDR1 is SGHNT, CDR2 YENEEA. The chain's CDR3 is CASSFKQLITEAFF. For the CDR3, the DNA is TGTGCCAGCAGCTTTAAGCAGCTTATCACTGAAGCTTTCTTT. Full variable domain (rest looked up from reference TRBV11-3 and TRBJ1-1): EAGVVQSPRYKIIEKKQPVAFWCNPISGHNTLYWYLQNLGQGPELLIRYENEEAVDDSQLPKDRFSAERLKGVDSTLKIQPAELGDSAVYLCASSFKQLITEAFFGQGTRLTVV.

This clonotype was detected a few times. The germline gene is not matched at one end of the junction; a read error may be the cause. The V call is TRBV19, the J call TRBJ1-5; 8 nucleotides match TRBD1. The length of the CDR3 is 15 residues. Germline CDR1 LNHDA, CDR2 SQIVND (reference sequence). CDR3 DNA: TGTGCCAGTAGTTTAGACAGGGGACGGAATCAGCCCCAGCATTTT. Amino acids: CASSLDRGRNQPQHF. Filled out from reference TRBV19 and TRBJ1-5, the complete variable domain reads DGGITQSPKYLFRKEGQNVTLSCEQNLNHDAMYWYRQDPGQGLRLIYYSQIVNDFQKGDIAEGYSVSREKKESFPLTVTSAQKNPTAFYLCASSLDRGRNQPQHFGDGTRLSIL.

This clonotype was detected many times. The CDR3 region is CASRTSGRTDTQYF. DNA of the CDR3: TGCGCCAGCAGGACTAGCGGGCGAACAGATACGCAGTATTTT. The gene calls are TRBV5-1 and TRBJ2-3, with 10 nucleotides matching TRBD2. In germline, CDR1 is SGHRS, CDR2 YFSETQ. The J segment lost 3 bases and the V segment lost 5 bases, leaving 3 bases of the junction unmatched. This CDR3 has 14 amino acids.

V gene TRBV10-2 combines with J gene TRBJ2-1, with D tentatively TRBD1 (5 bases). The CDR3 covers 15 residues. The germline V and J ends were trimmed by 4 bases and 2 bases, with 12 bases remaining between them. Germline V gene data show CDR1 as WSHSY and CDR2 as SAAADI. CDR3 nucleotides: TGCGCCAGCAGTGCTCAGGGTCGTACCTACAATGAGCAGTTCTTC. Its translation: CASSAQGRTYNEQFF.

The genes are TRBV4-2 and TRBJ2-1; TRBD2 matches 8 bases. The trim removed 0 bases at V and 6 bases at J, leaving 7 bases unmatched. This CDR3 has 16 amino acids. The germline V gene has CDR1 LGHNA and CDR2 YNFKEQ. CDR3 DNA sequence: TGTGCCAGCAGCCAAGAGATGACTAGCGTTAGCAATGAGCAGTTCTTC. Residues: CASSQEMTSVSNEQFF.

The table lists this clonotype with a count of one. The chain has TRBV29-1 and TRBJ2-1; D call uncertain. CDR1 and CDR2 (germline): SQVTM, ANQGSEA. Trimming took off 3 bases at V and 4 bases at J, with 7 bases between the two ends. The CDR3 spans 12 residues. CDR3 protein: CSVETLYNEQFF. The CDR3 nucleotides are TGCAGCGTTGAGACATTATACAATGAGCAGTTCTTC.

This clonotype was seen repeatedly, ten times or more. V is TRBV20-1 and J is TRBJ1-2; D is unresolved. V was trimmed by 3 bases and J by 8 bases, leaving 13 bases between them. The V gene's germline CDR1 is DFQATT and CDR2 SNEGSKA (reference sequence). The CDR3 is 12 residues long. The CDR3 DNA sequence: TGCAGTGCTAGTCCGTCAGAGAACGGCTACACCTTC. This codes for CSASPSENGYTF.

This clonotype was detected many times. The V gene is TRBV4-1, the J gene TRBJ2-3; no clear D. This CDR3 has 15 residues. Germline V CDR1 and CDR2: MGHRA, YSYEKL. Deletions cut 5 bases from V and 0 bases from J, with 12 bases between. CDR3 DNA: TGCGCCAGCAGCTCTAACGCGCCGAGCACAGATACGCAGTATTTT. Translated: CASSSNAPSTDTQYF.

CDR3 coding DNA: TGTGCCAGCAGCTTATTTAGCGGGAGTGGTCACAATGAGCAGTTCTTC. Translated: CASSLFSGSGHNEQFF. The V call is TRBV11-2, the J call TRBJ2-1; 9 bases are shared with TRBD2. Looked up from germline, CDR1 is SGHAT and CDR2 is FQNNGV. V trimming: 2 bases; J trimming: 5 bases; junction bases outside the gene matches: 7. The CDR3 has 16 amino acids.

This clonotype was counted at least ten times. V and J are TRBV20-1 and TRBJ2-5, with TRBD1 as a possible D gene (6 bases). Germline CDR1 reads DFQATT; CDR2 reads SNEGSKA (reference sequence). The germline V and J ends were trimmed by 3 bases and 2 bases, with 10 bases remaining between them. CDR3 size: 13 residues. DNA of the CDR3: TGCAGTGCTAGGGTGACAGGACAAGAGACCCAGTACTTC. This translates into CSARVTGQETQYF.